The clone carrying this TCR beta chain was seen a few times. No antigen is known for it. Germline CDR1 and CDR2: SGHTA and FQGTGA. V dropped 5 bases and J dropped 4; count of bases not matched to a gene: 14. This CDR3 contains 18 residues. These data originate in a study of blood T cells in healthy people across ages. The authors isolated at least 6 million PBMCs per sample. A sample-barcoded 5' primer and a J-beta primer mix were used in a second PCR of about 7 to 12 cycles. MiXCR, applied by TCRdb to the 5' RACE reads, yields one record per CDR3 protein. The sample has a few hundred thousand distinct CDR3 sequences, about 26% seen once; the top ten hold roughly 20%. The study, taken as a whole, reports: Age brought a roughly linear fall in TCR beta diversity measured per million T cells. Possibly, changes in expanded clonotypes were confounded because donor CMV status was unknown.

The origin of this receptor is a woman aged 70 to 79 in good health. The sample taken for sequencing was blood. The chain employs TRBV7-3 and TRBJ2-2; 9 bases match TRBD1. CDR3: CASSAQLPGTGSTGELFF. CDR3 sequence (DNA): TGTGCCAGCAGCGCCCAACTCCCCGGGACAGGGTCCACCGGGGAGCTGTTTTTT.